This note documents a single TCR beta chain sequence. What it binds is not known. Before being chosen for sequencing, patients had shown CD8+CD57+ cell expansion by flow cytometry. Severe acquired aplastic anemia was diagnosed in all patients. None of the patients had been given any therapy when their blood was sampled. CDR1 is LNHNV and CDR2 is YYDKDF in the germline V gene (reference sequence). The ends lost 4 bases at V and 3 bases at J; junction bases unmatched: 10. The CDR3 loop spans 17 amino acids. This sample is part of a study of CD8+CD57+ T cells in acquired aplastic anemia. On the study more broadly: Mean DNA quantity obtained from sorted CD4+ and CD8+ cells was about 3.2 ug. Study-level results: Patients shared under 30 CD8+ CDR3 sequences with controls.

For CDR3 and TCR beta VDJ profiling, genomic DNA was the template used. Each CDR3 protein gets one entry after TCRdb re-called the reads with MiXCR. The table has 90,000 to 150,000 distinct CDR3 sequences, under 60% seen once; the top ten hold under 35%. The sequenced sample was sorted CD4+, CD8+, or CD8+CD57+ T cells (not recorded which) from PBMCs. The V and J genes are TRBV15 and TRBJ2-2; 8 bases are shared with TRBD1. The TCR sequence derives from a human donor with aplastic anemia. DNA of the CDR3: TGTGCCACCAGCACCGATCCAGGGGGCTTGGACACCGGGGAGCTGTTTTTT. This translates into CATSTDPGGLDTGELFF.